What follows describes a single T cell receptor (beta chain). CDR3 regions were amplified by Arm-PCR using iRepertoire HTBI primers to build TCR beta libraries. From the multiplex PCR reads, TCRdb called clonotypes with MiXCR, one entry per CDR3 protein. The data contain 420,000 or so distinct CDR3 sequences, about 20% of them singletons. The entry originates in a study of regulatory T cells in long-lasting Graves disease. J lost 4 bases, V lost 4 bases, and 6 bases had no gene match. The CDR3 has 15 amino acids. Per germline, CDR1 SGDLS and CDR2 YYNGEE. Stated time point: persistent/refractory GD, antithyroid drugs over 5 years with positive TRAb. PBMC-extracted RNA yielded the TCR library. Patients hailed from an endocrinology department in Xi'an, China.

The chain has TRBV9 and TRBJ1-5, with TRBD1 matching 9 bases. The origin of this receptor is a female donor with Graves disease. Sequenced here: peripheral blood mononuclear cells (PBMCs), sampled when the disease was refractory, from a patient treated with antithyroid drugs. The CDR3: CASSPGDRDNQPQHF. The CDR3 DNA follows: TGTGCCAGCAGCCCGGGGGACAGGGATAATCAGCCCCAGCATTTT.